This paragraph reports one T cell receptor (beta chain). Its antigen is as yet unknown. These data come from a study of blood T cells in healthy people across ages. Study-wide points: Age advanced and TCR beta diversity per million T cells fell, roughly linearly. Both higher diversity and more naive CD4+ cells marked long-lived donors when set against aged donors.

The second PCR ran about 6 to 11 cycles with a sample-barcoded 5' primer and J-beta primers. MiXCR, run by TCRdb on the 5' RACE reads, gives a single entry per CDR3 protein. The profile shows 800,000 to 1,300,000 distinct CDR3 sequences, about 23% of them singletons. Trimming removed 7 bases from V and 1 base from J, with 17 bases in between. Germline lookup yields CDR1 SQVTM and CDR2 ANQGSEA. This CDR3 contains 14 residues. This same sample was also part of a study on T cells of mothers and their children. As that report states: When the second PCR was run, its M1S primer added sample barcodes and 2-4 random nucleotides. Mothers and children who were related shared slightly more overlap than unrelated pairs, but not significantly more.

This sequence originates from a girl aged 2-10 years in good health. Input material: blood. The chain has TRBV29-1 and TRBJ2-7; D is undetermined. CDR3 amino acids: CSATPGPPSYEQYF. The DNA of the CDR3 is TGCAGCGCTACCCCGGGCCCCCCTTCCTACGAGCAGTACTTC.